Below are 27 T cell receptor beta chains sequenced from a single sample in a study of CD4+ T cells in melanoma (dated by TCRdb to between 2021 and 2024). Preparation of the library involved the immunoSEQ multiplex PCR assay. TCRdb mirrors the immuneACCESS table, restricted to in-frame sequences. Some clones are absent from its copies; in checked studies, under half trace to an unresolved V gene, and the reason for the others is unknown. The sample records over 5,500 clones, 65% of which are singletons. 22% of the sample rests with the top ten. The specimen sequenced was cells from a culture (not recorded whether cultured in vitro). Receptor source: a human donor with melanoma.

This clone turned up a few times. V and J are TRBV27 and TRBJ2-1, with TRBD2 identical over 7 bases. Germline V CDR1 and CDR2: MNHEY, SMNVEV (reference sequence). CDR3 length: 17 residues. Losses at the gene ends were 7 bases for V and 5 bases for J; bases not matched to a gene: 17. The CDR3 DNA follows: TGTGCCAGCATGGGGGGGGGTGGTAGGCGTCAGGACAATGAGCAGTTCTTC. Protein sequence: CASMGGGGRRQDNEQFF.

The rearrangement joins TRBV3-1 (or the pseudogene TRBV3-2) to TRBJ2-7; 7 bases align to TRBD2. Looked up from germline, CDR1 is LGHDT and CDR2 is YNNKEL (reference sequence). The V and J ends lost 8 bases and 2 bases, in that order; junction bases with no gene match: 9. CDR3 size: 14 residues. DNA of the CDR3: TGTGCCAGCTCGGGGGGACGGACCACCTACGAGCAGTACTTC. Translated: CASSGGRTTYEQYF.

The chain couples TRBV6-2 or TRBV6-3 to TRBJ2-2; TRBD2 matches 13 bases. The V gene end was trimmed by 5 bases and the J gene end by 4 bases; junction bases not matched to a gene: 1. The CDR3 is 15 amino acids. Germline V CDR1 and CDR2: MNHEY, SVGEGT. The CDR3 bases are TGTGCCAGCAGTGGACTAGCGGGGGCCACCGGGGAGCTGTTTTTT. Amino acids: CASSGLAGATGELFF.

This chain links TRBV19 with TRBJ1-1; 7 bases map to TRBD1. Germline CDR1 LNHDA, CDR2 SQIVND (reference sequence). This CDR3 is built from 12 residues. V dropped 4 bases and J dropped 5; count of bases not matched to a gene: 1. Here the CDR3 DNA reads TGTGCCAGTAGTAGACAGGGAACTGAAGCTTTCTTT. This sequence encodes CASSRQGTEAFF.

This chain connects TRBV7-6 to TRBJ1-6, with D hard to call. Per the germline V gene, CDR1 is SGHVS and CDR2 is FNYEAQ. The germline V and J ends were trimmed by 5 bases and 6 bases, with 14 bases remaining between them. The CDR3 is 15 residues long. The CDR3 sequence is CASSPSSGSNSPLHF. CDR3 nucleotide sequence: TGTGCCAGCAGCCCCTCCTCCGGGAGTAATTCACCCCTCCACTTT. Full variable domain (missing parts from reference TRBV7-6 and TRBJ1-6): GAGVSQSPRYKVTKRGQDVALRCDPISGHVSLYWYRQALGQGPEFLTYFNYEAQQDKSGLPNDRFSAERPEGSISTLTIQRTEQRDSAMYRCASSPSSGSNSPLHFGNGTRLTVT.

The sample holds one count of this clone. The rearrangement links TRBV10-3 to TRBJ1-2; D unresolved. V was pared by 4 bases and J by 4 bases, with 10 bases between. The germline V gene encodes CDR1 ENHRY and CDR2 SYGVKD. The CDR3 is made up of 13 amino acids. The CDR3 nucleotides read TGTGCCATCAGTGGGGTACTAGCCTATGGCTACACCTTC. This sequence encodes CAISGVLAYGYTF.

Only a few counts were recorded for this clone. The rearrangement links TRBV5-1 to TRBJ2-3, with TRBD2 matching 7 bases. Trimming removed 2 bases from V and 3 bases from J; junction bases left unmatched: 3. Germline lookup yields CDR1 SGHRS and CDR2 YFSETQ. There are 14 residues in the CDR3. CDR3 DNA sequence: TGCGCCAGCAGCTTCGGACTAGGTACAGATACGCAGTATTTT. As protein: CASSFGLGTDTQYF. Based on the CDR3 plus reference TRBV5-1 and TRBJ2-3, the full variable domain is KAGVTQTPRYLIKTRGQQVTLSCSPISGHRSVSWYQQTPGQGLQFLFEYFSETQRNKGNFPGRFSGRQFSNSRSEMNVSTLELGDSALYLCASSFGLGTDTQYFGPGTRLTVL.

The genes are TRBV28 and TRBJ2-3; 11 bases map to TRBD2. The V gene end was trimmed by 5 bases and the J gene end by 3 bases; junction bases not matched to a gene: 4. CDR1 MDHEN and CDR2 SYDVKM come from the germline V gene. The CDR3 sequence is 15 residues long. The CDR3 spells CASSRTSGSTDTQYF. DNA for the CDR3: TGTGCCAGCAGTAGAACTAGCGGGAGTACAGATACGCAGTATTTT.

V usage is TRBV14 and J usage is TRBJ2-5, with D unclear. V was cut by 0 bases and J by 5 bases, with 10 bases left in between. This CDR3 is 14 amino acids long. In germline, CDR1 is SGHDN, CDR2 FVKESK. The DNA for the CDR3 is TGTGCCAGCAGCCAAGACAAGATAGGGGAGACCCAGTACTTC. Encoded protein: CASSQDKIGETQYF.

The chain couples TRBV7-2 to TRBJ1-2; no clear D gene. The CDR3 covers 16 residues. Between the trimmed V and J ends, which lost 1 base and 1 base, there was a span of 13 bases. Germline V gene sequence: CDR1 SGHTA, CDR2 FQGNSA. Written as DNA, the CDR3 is TGTGCCAGCAGCTTAGATGGTGGCGCCAGTAACTATGGCTACACCTTC. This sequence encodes CASSLDGGASNYGYTF.

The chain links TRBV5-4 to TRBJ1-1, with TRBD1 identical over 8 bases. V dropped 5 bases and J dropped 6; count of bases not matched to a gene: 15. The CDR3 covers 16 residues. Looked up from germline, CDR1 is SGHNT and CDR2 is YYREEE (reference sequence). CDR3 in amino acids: CASSRTTGGVPAEAFF. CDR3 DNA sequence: TGTGCCAGCAGTCGGACAACAGGGGGGGTTCCGGCTGAAGCTTTCTTT. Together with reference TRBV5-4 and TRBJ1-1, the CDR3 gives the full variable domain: ETGVTQSPTHLIKTRGQQVTLRCSSQSGHNTVSWYQQALGQGPQFIFQYYREEENGRGNFPPRFSGLQFPNYSSELNVNALELDDSALYLCASSRTTGGVPAEAFFGQGTRLTVV.

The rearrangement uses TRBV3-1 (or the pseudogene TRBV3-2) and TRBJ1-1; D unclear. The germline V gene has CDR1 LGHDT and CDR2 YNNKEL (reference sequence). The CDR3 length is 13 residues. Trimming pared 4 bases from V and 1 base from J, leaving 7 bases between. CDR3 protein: CASSRKGNTEAFF. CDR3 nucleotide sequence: TGTGCCAGCAGCCGGAAAGGGAACACTGAAGCTTTCTTT.

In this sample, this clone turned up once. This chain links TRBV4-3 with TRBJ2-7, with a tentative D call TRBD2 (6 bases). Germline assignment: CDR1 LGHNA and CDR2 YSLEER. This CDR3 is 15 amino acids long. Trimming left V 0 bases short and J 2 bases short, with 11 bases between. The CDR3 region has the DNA TGCGCCAGCAGCCAAGACGGGCGGGGCCCCTACGAGCAGTACTTC. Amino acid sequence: CASSQDGRGPYEQYF.

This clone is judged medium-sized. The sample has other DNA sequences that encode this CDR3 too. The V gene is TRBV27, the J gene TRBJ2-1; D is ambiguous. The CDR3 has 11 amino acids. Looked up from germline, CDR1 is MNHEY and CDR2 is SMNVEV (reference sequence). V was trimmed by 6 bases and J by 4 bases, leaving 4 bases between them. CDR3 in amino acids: CASRVYNEQFF. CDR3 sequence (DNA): TGTGCCAGCAGAGTGTACAATGAGCAGTTCTTC.

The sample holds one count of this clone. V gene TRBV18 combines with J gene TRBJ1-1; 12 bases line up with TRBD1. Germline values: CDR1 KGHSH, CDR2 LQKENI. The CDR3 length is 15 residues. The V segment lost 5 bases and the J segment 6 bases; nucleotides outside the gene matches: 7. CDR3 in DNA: TGTGCCAGCTCATCCGGGACAGGGGGCGTCGCTGAAGCTTTCTTT. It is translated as CASSSGTGGVAEAFF.

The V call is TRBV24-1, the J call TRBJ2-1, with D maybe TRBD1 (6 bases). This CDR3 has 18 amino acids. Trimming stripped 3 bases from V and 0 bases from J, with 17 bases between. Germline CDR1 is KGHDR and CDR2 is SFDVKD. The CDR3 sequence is CATSDLTPGVSSYNEQFF. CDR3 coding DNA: TGTGCCACCAGTGATCTAACACCAGGGGTAAGCTCCTACAATGAGCAGTTCTTC.

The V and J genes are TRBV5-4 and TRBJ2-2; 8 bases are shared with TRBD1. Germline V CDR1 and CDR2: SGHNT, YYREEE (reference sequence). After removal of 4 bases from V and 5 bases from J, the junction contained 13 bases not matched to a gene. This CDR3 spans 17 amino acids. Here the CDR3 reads CASSPYRERQGTGELFF. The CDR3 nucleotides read TGTGCCAGCAGCCCCTACCGAGAGCGACAGGGGACCGGGGAGCTGTTTTTT.

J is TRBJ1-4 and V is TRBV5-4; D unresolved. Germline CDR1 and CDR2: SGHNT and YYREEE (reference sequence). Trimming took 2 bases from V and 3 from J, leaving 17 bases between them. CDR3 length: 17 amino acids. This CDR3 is CASSFNPSLTPNEKLFF. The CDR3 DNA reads TGTGCCAGCAGCTTTAATCCCAGCCTAACCCCTAATGAAAAACTGTTTTTT.

CDR3 residues: CASVSGGMSGANVLTF. The CDR3 DNA is TGTGCCAGCGTCTCAGGGGGAATGTCTGGGGCCAACGTCCTGACTTTC. The J gene is TRBJ2-6, the V gene TRBV28; TRBD1 agrees at 7 bases. The germline gives CDR1 MDHEN, CDR2 SYDVKM. The V segment lost 8 bases and the J segment 1 base; nucleotides outside the gene matches: 8. CDR3 length: 16 amino acids.

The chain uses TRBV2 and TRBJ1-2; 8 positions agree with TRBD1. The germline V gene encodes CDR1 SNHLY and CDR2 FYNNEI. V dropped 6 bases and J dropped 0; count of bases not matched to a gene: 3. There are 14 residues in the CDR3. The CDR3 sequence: CASRDRASNYGYTF. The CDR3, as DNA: TGTGCCAGCAGGGACAGGGCTTCTAACTATGGCTACACCTTC.

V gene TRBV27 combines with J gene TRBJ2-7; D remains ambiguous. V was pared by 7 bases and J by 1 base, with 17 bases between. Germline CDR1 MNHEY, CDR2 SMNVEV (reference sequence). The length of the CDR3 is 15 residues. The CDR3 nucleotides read TGTGCCAGCAACAGCATCTACAACCTGTCCTACGAGCAGTACTTC. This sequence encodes CASNSIYNLSYEQYF.

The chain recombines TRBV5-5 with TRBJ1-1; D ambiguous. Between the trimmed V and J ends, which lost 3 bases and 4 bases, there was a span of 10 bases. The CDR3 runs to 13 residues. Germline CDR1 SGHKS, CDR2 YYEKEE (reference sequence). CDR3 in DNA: TGTGCCAGCAGCTACGACGCGGTCACTGAAGCTTTCTTT. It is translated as CASSYDAVTEAFF.

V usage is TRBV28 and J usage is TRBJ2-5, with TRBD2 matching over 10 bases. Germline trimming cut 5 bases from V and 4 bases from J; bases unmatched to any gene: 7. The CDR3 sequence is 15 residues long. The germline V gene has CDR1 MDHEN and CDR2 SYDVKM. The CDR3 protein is CASSGGTSEVETQYF. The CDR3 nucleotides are TGTGCCAGCAGTGGTGGGACTAGCGAAGTAGAGACCCAGTACTTC.

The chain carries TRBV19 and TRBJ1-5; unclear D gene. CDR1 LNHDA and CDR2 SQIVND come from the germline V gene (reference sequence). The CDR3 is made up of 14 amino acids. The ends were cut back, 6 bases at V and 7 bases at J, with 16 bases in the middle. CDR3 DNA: TGTGCCAGTAGCAATTCGGCCTCACTGCAGCCCCAGCATTTT. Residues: CASSNSASLQPQHF.

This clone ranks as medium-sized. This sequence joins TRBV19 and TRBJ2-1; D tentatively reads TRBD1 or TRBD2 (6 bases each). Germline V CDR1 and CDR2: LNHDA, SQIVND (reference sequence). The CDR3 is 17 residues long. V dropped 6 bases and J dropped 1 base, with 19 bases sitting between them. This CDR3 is CASRSRPKGGSYNEQFF. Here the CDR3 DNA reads TGTGCCAGTAGGTCACGCCCTAAGGGGGGTTCCTACAATGAGCAGTTCTTC.

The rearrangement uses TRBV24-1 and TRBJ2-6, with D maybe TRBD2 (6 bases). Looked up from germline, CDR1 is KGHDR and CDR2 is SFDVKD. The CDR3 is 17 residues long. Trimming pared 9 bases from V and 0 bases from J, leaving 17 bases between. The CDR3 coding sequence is TGTGCCACCGGGGGGAGCAGGCTGAGCTCTGGGGCCAACGTCCTGACTTTC. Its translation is CATGGSRLSSGANVLTF.

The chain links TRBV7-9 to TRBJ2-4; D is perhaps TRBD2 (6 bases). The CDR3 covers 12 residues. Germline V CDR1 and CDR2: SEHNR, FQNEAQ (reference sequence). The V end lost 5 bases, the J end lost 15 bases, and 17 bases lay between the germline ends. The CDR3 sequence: CASSPRDSQLYF. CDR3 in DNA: TGTGCCAGCAGCCCGCGGGATTCACAACTGTACTTC.